The 14 T cell receptor beta chains below come from one sample, sequenced in a study of T cells after somatic rescue of genetic block (TCRdb year 2020). The method was the immunoSEQ multiplex PCR assay. As stored in TCRdb, this immuneACCESS dataset retains in-frame rearrangements with V and J assigned. A fraction of the clones does not appear; measured against another copy, unresolved V genes explain less than half of the discrepancy, and the remainder lacks a known reason. The sample table records 110,000 or so clones; over 80% of these occur just once. The ten largest clonotypes hold about 1.5% of the sample. Sequencing was carried out using peripheral blood mononuclear cells (PBMCs). The source is a woman between 18 and 29 years old.

This chain links TRBV7-9 with TRBJ1-2; a possible D gene is TRBD1 (6 bases). The CDR3 runs to 14 residues. CDR1 and CDR2 (germline): SEHNR, FQNEAQ (reference sequence). V was pared by 6 bases and J by 3 bases, with 14 bases between. The CDR3 nucleotides read TGTGCCAGCAGGATCGGGGGCGCGGACTATGGCTACACCTTC. Residues: CASRIGGADYGYTF. The entire variable domain, with the rest obtained from reference TRBV7-9 and TRBJ1-2, is as follows: DTGVSQNPRHKITKRGQNVTFRCDPISEHNRLYWYRQTLGQGPEFLTYFQNEAQLEKSRLLSDRFSAERPKGSFSTLEIQRTEQGDSAMYLCASRIGGADYGYTFGSGTRLTVV.

CDR3: CATGQSNTEAFF. In DNA, the CDR3 is TGTGCCACTGGACAGAGTAACACTGAAGCTTTCTTT. The chain combines TRBV6-5 with TRBJ1-1, with D tentatively TRBD1 (6 bases). This CDR3 is 12 amino acids long. The germline V gene encodes CDR1 MNHEY and CDR2 SVGAGI. With 10 bases removed from V and 2 bases from J, the gap between germline ends came to 11 bases.

Remarks on this clone: The sample holds other DNA sequences that translate to the same CDR3. The chain recombines TRBV5-1 with TRBJ2-2; D uncertain. CDR1 is SGHRS and CDR2 is YFSETQ in the germline V gene. Deletions cut 1 base from V and 1 base from J, with 2 bases between. The CDR3 loop spans 13 amino acids. In nucleotides, the CDR3 is TGCGCCAGCAGCTTGCTGAACACCGGGGAGCTGTTTTTT. It encodes CASSLLNTGELFF.

The gene calls are TRBV4-2 and TRBJ1-5, with a possible D match to TRBD1 (6 bases). The CDR3 is 17 amino acids. Germline lookup yields CDR1 LGHNA and CDR2 YNFKEQ. The germline V and J ends were trimmed by 3 bases and 0 bases, with 15 bases remaining between them. DNA of the CDR3: TGTGCCAGCAGCCACGGGGGGGCGGCGGGTAGCAATCAGCCCCAGCATTTT. This translates into CASSHGGAAGSNQPQHF.

V gene TRBV2 combines with J gene TRBJ2-5; TRBD1 is a possible D gene (5 bases). V lost 6 bases and J 7 bases, leaving 15 bases between the germline ends. From germline, CDR1 is SNHLY and CDR2 FYNNEI. The CDR3 totals 13 residues. The CDR3 sequence: CASRITGEVTQYF. For the CDR3, the DNA is TGTGCCAGCAGAATTACAGGCGAAGTGACCCAGTACTTC. Looking up the rest from reference TRBV2 and TRBJ2-5 gives the full variable domain: EPEVTQTPSHQVTQMGQEVILRCVPISNHLYFYWYRQILGQKVEFLVSFYNNEISEKSEIFDDQFSVERPDGSNFTLKIRSTKLEDSAMYFCASRITGEVTQYFGPGTRLLVL.

V gene TRBV7-9 combines with J gene TRBJ1-2; D remains unclear. In germline, CDR1 is SEHNR, CDR2 FQNEAQ (reference sequence). Trimming shortened V by 5 bases and J by 6 bases, and 16 bases separated the two germline ends. This CDR3 spans 14 amino acids. CDR3 loop: CASSTQAGSHGYTF. The DNA for the CDR3 is TGTGCCAGCAGCACCCAAGCGGGGAGCCATGGCTACACCTTC.

The V call is TRBV19, the J call TRBJ1-5; D is undetermined. V was shortened by 0 bases and J by 3 bases, with 12 bases between the two germline ends. Germline V CDR1 and CDR2: LNHDA, SQIVND (reference sequence). The CDR3 length is 16 residues. In nucleotides, the CDR3 is TGTGCCAGTAGTATAGACGAGCCCCGGAACAATCAGCCCCAGCATTTT. This gives the protein CASSIDEPRNNQPQHF.

Written as DNA, the CDR3 is TGTGCCAGCAGCTTCCTAGCGGGGGCTTACAATGAGCAGTTCTTC. It codes for CASSFLAGAYNEQFF. The genes are TRBV5-5 and TRBJ2-1; 10 bases align to TRBD2. This CDR3 comprises 15 residues. V was pared by 2 bases and J by 4 bases, with 3 bases of the junction left unmatched. Germline V gene lookup returns CDR1 SGHKS and CDR2 YYEKEE (reference sequence).

This chain links TRBV29-1 with TRBJ2-7, with TRBD1 matching over 9 bases. The V gene's germline CDR1 is SQVTM and CDR2 ANQGSEA. V lost 3 bases, J lost 2 bases, and 8 bases stayed unmatched. The CDR3 contains 15 residues. The CDR3 nucleotides are TGCAGCGTTGATTCGGGACAGGGAGTCACCTACGAGCAGTACTTC. Translated: CSVDSGQGVTYEQYF.

CDR3 coding DNA: TGTGCCAGCTCACTAAAGACAGGGGGCGACTATGGCTACACCTTC. It specifies CASSLKTGGDYGYTF. This chain joins TRBV18 and TRBJ1-2; 10 bases are shared with TRBD1. The length of the CDR3 is 15 residues. Germline V gene sequence: CDR1 KGHSH, CDR2 LQKENI. The trim removed 4 bases at V and 3 bases at J, leaving 5 bases unmatched.

This chain connects TRBV5-6 to TRBJ2-2, with a tentative D call TRBD2 (6 bases). The CDR3 loop spans 16 amino acids. Germline-derived CDR1 and CDR2 are SGHDT and YYEEEE. With 0 bases removed from V and 3 bases from J, the gap between germline ends came to 12 bases. The CDR3 is CASSLAGGEHTGELFF. Here the CDR3 DNA reads TGTGCCAGCAGCTTGGCCGGGGGTGAGCACACCGGGGAGCTGTTTTTT.

The chain links TRBV5-1 to TRBJ1-1; a possible D gene is TRBD1 (6 bases). Germline V gene data show CDR1 as SGHRS and CDR2 as YFSETQ. Trimming removed 7 bases from V and 4 bases from J, with 17 bases in between. This CDR3 region has 14 residues. CDR3 region: CASGEEGGFTEAFF. The CDR3 coding sequence is TGCGCCAGCGGCGAAGAGGGGGGTTTCACTGAAGCTTTCTTT.

The sample holds one count of this clone. The V gene is TRBV7-2, the J gene TRBJ2-2; D uncertain. The germline V and J ends were trimmed by 3 bases and 3 bases, with 2 bases remaining between them. CDR1 and CDR2 from the germline V gene are SGHTA and FQGNSA. The CDR3 spans 12 residues. CDR3 DNA sequence: TGTGCCAGCAGCTTCTACACCGGGGAGCTGTTTTTT. The encoded protein is CASSFYTGELFF.

V is TRBV19 and J is TRBJ2-1; D call uncertain. Germline V CDR1 and CDR2: LNHDA, SQIVND (reference sequence). The CDR3 covers 14 residues. The V end lost 5 bases, the J end lost 1 base, and 9 bases lay between the germline ends. The CDR3, as DNA: TGTGCCAGTAGTGGGCAGCTTTCCTACAATGAGCAGTTCTTC. As protein: CASSGQLSYNEQFF.